The rows below give T cell receptor beta chains drawn from one sample of a study of T cells after somatic rescue of genetic block. The table came from immunoSEQ multiplex PCR; TCRdb's copy has only in-frame clones and leaves some out. This repertoire shows under 150,000 clones, over 80% found once; its top ten account for approximately 1.5%. Sequencing was carried out using peripheral blood mononuclear cells (PBMCs). These TCRs come from a woman in her late teens or twenties. Both conserved end residues are part of each CDR3. D genes are given only for firm matches. A row's size may be missing; if present it is once, few, many or a size class.

v_gene	d_gene	abundance	j_gene	CDR3aa	CDR3nt
TRBV5-1	.	.	TRBJ1-2	CASSWDGDYGYTF	TGCGCCAGCAGCTGGGACGGGGACTATGGCTACACCTTC
TRBV9	.	once	TRBJ2-1	CASSPKTSSYNEQFF	TGTGCCAGCAGTCCTAAGACGAGCTCCTACAATGAGCAGTTCTTC
TRBV30	.	.	TRBJ1-2	CAWSPPGTFYGYTF	TGTGCCTGGAGTCCTCCGGGGACCTTCTATGGCTACACCTTC
TRBV18	TRBD1	.	TRBJ1-1	CASSPGPTGSEPFF	TGTGCCAGCTCACCGGGGCCGACAGGGTCTGAACCTTTCTTT
TRBV30	TRBD1	.	TRBJ1-6	CAWGTGGNSPLHF	TGTGCCTGGGGTACAGGGGGCAATTCACCCCTCCACTTT
TRBV6-1	.	.	TRBJ2-1	CASSPMNEQFF	TGTGCCAGCAGCCCGATGAATGAGCAGTTCTTC
TRBV30	TRBD2	once	TRBJ2-1	CAWSGGVGLAGITSSYNEQFF	TGTGCCTGGAGTGGGGGGGTAGGACTAGCGGGAATTACTAGCTCCTACAATGAGCAGTTCTTC
TRBV7-6	.	.	TRBJ2-3	CASSLNSGGLAQYF	TGTGCCAGCAGCCTCAACTCCGGAGGGCTAGCGCAGTATTTT
TRBV5-1	.	.	TRBJ1-2	CASRVATTNYGYTF	TGCGCCAGCAGGGTCGCCACAACTAACTATGGCTACACCTTC
TRBV5-4	TRBD2	.	TRBJ2-2	CASSSLAGDGTGELFF	TGTGCCAGCAGCTCTCTAGCGGGGGACGGAACCGGGGAGCTGTTTTTT
TRBV19	TRBD1	.	TRBJ1-4	CASKPSRGSNEKLFF	TGTGCCAGTAAGCCCTCCAGGGGGTCTAATGAAAAACTGTTTTTT
TRBV6-6	.	.	TRBJ2-1	CASRVGGRNEQFF	TGTGCCAGCAGGGTCGGGGGACGGAATGAGCAGTTCTTC
TRBV6-5	TRBD1	once	TRBJ2-7	CASYRGHEQYF	TGTGCCAGCTACAGGGGTCACGAGCAGTACTTC
TRBV19	.	.	TRBJ2-1	CASSIGPATYNEQFF	TGTGCCAGTAGTATAGGTCCTGCTACCTACAATGAGCAGTTCTTC
TRBV19	.	.	TRBJ1-6	CASKERFNSPLHF	TGTGCCAGTAAAGAGCGGTTTAATTCACCCCTCCACTTT
TRBV5-1	.	.	TRBJ2-1	CASSPIISLRDEQFF	TGCGCCAGCAGCCCGATTATATCCCTTAGGGATGAGCAGTTCTTC
TRBV9	TRBD1	.	TRBJ1-4	CASSVGTGINEKLFF	TGTGCCAGCAGCGTAGGGACAGGCATTAATGAAAAACTGTTTTTT
TRBV4-2	TRBD2	.	TRBJ2-1	CASSQERGDEQFF	TGTGCCAGCAGCCAAGAGCGGGGGGATGAGCAGTTCTTC
TRBV6-4	TRBD1	once	TRBJ2-3	CASSPTGGSTDTQYF	TGTGCCAGCAGTCCCACAGGGGGCAGCACAGATACGCAGTATTTT